This TCR beta chain was sequenced during a study of tumor-infiltrating lymphocytes in primary liver carcinoma. CDR1 is SGHAT, CDR2 FQNNGV, per germline. V trimming: 0 bases; J trimming: 14 bases; junction bases outside the gene matches: 21. The CDR3 has 18 amino acids. The authors made TCR beta cDNA from 500 ng total RNA with a constant-region primer. Nested multiplex PCR, run for three rounds with slightly modified ARM-PCR, yielded TCR beta libraries. Each of the first two PCR rounds ran about 9 cycles with TRBV1-TRBV30 forward and C-beta reverse primers. Using its own MiXCR run on the multiplex PCR reads, TCRdb lists one record per CDR3 protein. The sample records around 29,000 distinct CDR3 sequences, 76% being singletons. The approximately 17-32 mg bulk tissue piece was not sorted before simultaneous RNA and DNA extraction.

This sequence joins TRBV11-2 and TRBJ2-5; 10 bases map to TRBD2. The origin of this receptor is a man aged 40-49 years with primary liver carcinoma and hepatitis B virus infection. The sequenced sample was liver tumor tissue from sampling region 5. Subset of the sample: tumor region T5, tumor centre. The CDR3, as DNA: TGTGCCAGCAGCTTAGATCCGTGGTCTAGCGGGAGAGGAGAGACAAAATACTTC. Translating it yields CASSLDPWSSGRGETKYF. Full variable domain (remainder filled in from reference TRBV11-2 and TRBJ2-5): EAGVAQSPRYKIIEKRQSVAFWCNPISGHATLYWYQQILGQGPKLLIQFQNNGVVDDSQLPKDRFSAERLKGVDSTLKIQPAKLEDSAVYLCASSLDPWSSGRGETKYFGPGTRLLVL.